This T cell receptor beta chain was recovered during a study of tumor and adjacent non-tumor tissue in lung cancer (dated by TCRdb to 2017 to 2018). As for the study more broadly: Patients with adenocarcinoma (around eleven), squamous cell carcinoma (2) and small cell lung cancer (1) were included in the cohort. TCRbeta CDR3 sequencing was performed on approximately 30 paired specimens, with one tumor sample and one normal lung sample collected per patient. The 15 or so patients were aged about 30 to 80 years, included 10 men and 5 women, and had TNM stage I to III disease. The study compared bulk TCRbeta repertoires between lung tumor tissue and matched distant non-tumor lung tissue from about 14 lung cancer patients. Sequencing generated a total of 125,075,908 productive TCRbeta reads, averaging roughly 4.2 million reads per sample. Broad study findings and their caveats: Peripheral blood was not sequenced, so blood TCRbeta repertoires were not examined in the lung cancer patients of the study. The methods do not name the sequencing platform or mention unique molecular identifiers. A significantly larger cumulative share of the repertoire was made up by the top 100 clones in normal lung than in tumor tissue. Only about 15 patients were included in the cohort, and the need for larger samples and more detailed clinical data was noted by the authors. Significantly higher TCR diversity was found in younger patients, and higher tumor TCR diversity was associated with shorter overall and disease-free survival. TCR diversity (inverse Simpson) was significantly higher in tumor than in normal lung tissue (roughly 430 vs 170, P = 0.0075, Mann-Whitney U test).

Relative to germline, V is 7 bases shorter and J is 7 bases shorter, with 14 bases between their ends. The CDR3 covers 13 residues, taking in both the cysteine and the phenylalanine. Left in the record is the CDR3 DNA by itself, 39 bases read in frame from the first base. RNA was isolated from bulk unsorted tissue, and RNA quality was assessed with a NanoDrop ND-1000 and an Agilent 2100. Distant non-tumor tissue taken more than 3 cm from the tumor edge was used as the normal lung sample. Newly diagnosed lung cancer patients without prior chemotherapy who had been admitted for thoracic surgery in China between August and November 2014 were enrolled as donors. The study excluded patients who had received radiotherapy or chemotherapy before or who had another cancer at the same time. Pieces of surgical tissue measuring about 1-2 cm3 were kept in RNAlater solution and stored at -80 degrees C until use.

The protocol used for the library was multiplex PCR. TCRdb lists the instrument as Illumina HiSeq 2500. Following protocols modified from ARM-PCR, the researchers constructed TCRbeta libraries through three rounds of nested PCR with primers (Table S4). Before sequencing, PCR products of 200-500 bp were cut from the gel and purified using the QIAquick gel extraction kit. From the authors' description of their analysis: Reads were cleaned with Trimmomatic, merged with FLASH into complete CDR3 sequences, and assigned to V(D)J germline segments with MiTCR. VDJtools was used to compute clonal diversity as the inverse Simpson's index. In-frame sequences without a premature stop codon were defined as productive reads. Starting from the raw public reads, TCRdb applied fastp trimming at Q25, assembled clones with MiXCR and retained in-frame beta chains. Identical CDR3 proteins give one entry, which carries the most common genes and DNA. TCRdb, not the authors, supplied the V and J calls. Present in this sample are 98,000 or so distinct CDR3 sequences, roughly 78% of which were seen just once. Around 30% of the sample lies in the top ten.

As to this clonotype: No cognate antigen has been identified for it. Per-base qualities were not stored, and no clone one base away is much larger.

This TCR came from a man in his 60s with small cell lung cancer. Sequenced input: distant non-tumor lung tissue. The receptor chain draws on TRBV12-3 or TRBV12-4 and TRBJ2-1, with the D gene tentatively TRBD1 or TRBD2, based on 5 matching bases in each. The sequenced DNA is TGTGCCAGCAACGGGACCAGCGGTAATGAGCAGTTCTTC. This translates into CASNGTSGNEQFF.